These T cell receptor beta chains were read from a single sample in a study of blood T cells in healthy people across ages. TCRdb analysed the 5' RACE reads with MiXCR anew, one entry per CDR3 protein. The sample has roughly 860,000 distinct CDR3 sequences; approximately 67% are singletons. Sequencing was performed on blood. These receptors originate from a man under 40 in good health. Each CDR3 is given with its conserved first and last residue. D genes are given only for firm matches.

CDR3 length	D gene	J gene	V gene	CDR3 protein
14	TRBD2	TRBJ2-5	TRBV2	CASRLAGAVETQYF
14	-	TRBJ1-5	TRBV5-1	CASSLDSGFQPQHF
15	TRBD2	TRBJ2-5	TRBV11-2	CASSLGPSGRNEQYF
16	TRBD2	TRBJ2-1	TRBV27	CASSSPGTSGYKEQFF
13	-	TRBJ2-7	TRBV29-1	CSARRRKIYEQYF
13	TRBD1	TRBJ2-7	TRBV29-1	CSVRGQELYEQYF
16	-	TRBJ2-3	TRBV15	CATSRDGRYRTDTQYF
15	-	TRBJ2-6	TRBV7-3	CASGPESSGANVLTF
15	-	TRBJ2-7	TRBV20-1	CSARDGAGSPYEQYF
14	-	TRBJ2-3	TRBV12-5	CASGGNARTDTQYF
14	-	TRBJ2-5	TRBV25-1	CASSEGRTVETQYF
17	-	TRBJ2-5	TRBV4-2	CASSQEASATGLETQYF
13	-	TRBJ2-5	TRBV21-1	CATPGTGLETQYF
15	-	TRBJ1-2	TRBV18	CASSPRQEETYGYTF
14	TRBD2	TRBJ2-1	TRBV4-1	CASNSGDPYNEQFF
13	-	TRBJ2-1	TRBV14	CASSQTGPNEQFF
14	TRBD2	TRBJ2-1	TRBV5-1	CASSYKAGDNEQFF
14	-	-	TRBV10-3	CAISLRGFGYEQYF
14	TRBD2	TRBJ2-1	TRBV2	CASRATSGGNEQFF
15	TRBD2	TRBJ2-1	TRBV20-1	CSAPNPSGGYNEQFF
14	-	TRBJ1-2	TRBV5-1	CASSLGGTLDGYTF
14	-	TRBJ2-7	TRBV6-5	CATSGGVSVNEQYF
16	-	TRBJ2-2	TRBV7-3	CASSYFGTSNTGELFF
12	-	TRBJ1-4	TRBV6-5	CAVSRPNSKLFF
16	TRBD2	TRBJ2-3	TRBV5-1	CASSTTSGGAKDTQYF
16	-	TRBJ2-5	TRBV6-7	CPQQFASTTIGETQYF
14	TRBD2	TRBJ2-1	TRBV28	CASSPLAGNYEQFF
13	-	TRBJ2-7	TRBV28	CASSVVPSDEQYF
13	TRBD1	TRBJ1-2	TRBV7-2	CASSPGQEGGYTF
13	TRBD1	TRBJ1-4	TRBV27	CASYGQGSEKLFF
14	TRBD2	TRBJ2-1	TRBV19	CASNLGLATNEQFF
14	-	TRBJ2-3	TRBV7-3	CASSSITSTDTQYF
14	-	TRBJ2-5	TRBV7-2	CASSWVSLGETQYF
15	TRBD1	TRBJ2-3	TRBV5-6	CASSYSTGTTDTQYF
15	-	TRBJ2-7	TRBV12-3/TRBV12-4	CANSPPAGDGYEQYF
15	TRBD1	TRBJ1-2	TRBV20-1	CSARFRGQGNYGYTF
13	TRBD1	TRBJ2-7	TRBV29-1	CSVEDSGGYEQYF
13	TRBD2	TRBJ2-3	TRBV10-3	CAIRLAGPDTQYF
14	TRBD1	TRBJ2-5	TRBV29-1	CSGQGARIQETQYF
16	-	TRBJ1-2	TRBV7-9	CASSLRAAQRNYGYTF
14	TRBD1	TRBJ2-3	TRBV20-1	CSAKGQGHPDTQYF
14	-	TRBJ1-1	TRBV25-1	CASRLQGSDTEAFF
13	TRBD1	TRBJ1-2	TRBV6-1	CASSEQGAGGYTF
15	-	TRBJ2-7	TRBV7-2	CASSPGAGLSYEQYF
15	TRBD1	TRBJ2-5	TRBV6-2/TRBV6-3	CASNHRDRGQETQYF
14	-	TRBJ2-5	TRBV7-2	CASSILSGQETQYF
16	TRBD2	TRBJ2-5	TRBV5-1	CASSPTSLAGEETQYF
17	-	TRBJ1-1	TRBV7-2	CASSLALSGTLNTEAFF
14	-	TRBJ2-7	TRBV5-1	CASSSPEGVYEQYF
13	-	TRBJ2-1	TRBV4-2	CASSPEGYNEQFF
16	-	TRBJ2-2	TRBV20-1	CSARGPGGVRTGELFF
15	-	TRBJ1-1	TRBV2	CASSADEGMATEAFF
13	-	TRBJ2-6	TRBV3-1	CASSQGGANVLTF
14	-	TRBJ2-7	TRBV4-2	CASSQVLSSYEQYF
15	TRBD1	TRBJ1-4	TRBV20-1	CSARSRDQGDEKLFF